The 22 T cell receptor beta chains below come from one sample, sequenced in a study of blood T cell repertoires in COVID-19. Here immunoSEQ multiplex PCR was the method, and the copy in TCRdb shows in-frame clones only, minus some. The repertoire holds about 350,000 clones, with roughly nine tenths as singletons. What was sequenced was PBMCs or T cells enriched from blood (not recorded which). The receptors were sampled from a woman in her twenties or thirties who had recovered from COVID-19.

This clone was detected a few times. The chain is built from TRBV10-2 and TRBJ1-5; D might be TRBD1 (6 bases). The germline V gene encodes CDR1 WSHSY and CDR2 SAAADI. The V end was cut by 5 bases, the J end by 6 bases, with 14 bases between. The CDR3 totals 14 residues. CDR3 sequence reads: CASSTQGKGQPQHF. In nucleotides, the CDR3 is TGCGCCAGCAGTACACAGGGAAAAGGTCAGCCCCAGCATTTT.

The J gene is TRBJ2-2, the V gene TRBV7-6; TRBD2 matches at 7 bases. The CDR3 has 15 residues. Germline trimming cut 5 bases from V and 7 bases from J; bases unmatched to any gene: 10. The V gene's germline CDR1 is SGHVS and CDR2 FNYEAQ. The CDR3 DNA follows: TGTGCCAGCAGCCACCGGCGGGCGGGGGACGGGGAGCTGTTTTTT. Translation gives CASSHRRAGDGELFF.

The rearrangement joins TRBV7-2 to TRBJ1-1, with D possibly TRBD1 on 5 matching bases. The germline CDR1 and CDR2 sequences are SGHTA and FQGNSA. The CDR3 is 15 amino acids. V shed 3 bases and J shed 1 base, with 12 bases lying between them. The CDR3 loop reads CASSFRDSRNTEAFF. The CDR3 nucleotides read TGTGCCAGCAGCTTCAGGGACTCCCGGAACACTGAAGCTTTCTTT. Complete variable domain (other parts from reference TRBV7-2 and TRBJ1-1): GAGVSQSPSNKVTEKGKDVELRCDPISGHTALYWYRQSLGQGLEFLIYFQGNSAPDKSGLPSDRFSAERTGGSVSTLTIQRTQQEDSAVYLCASSFRDSRNTEAFFGQGTRLTVV.

This clone appeared a few times. This specimen includes other DNA sequences encoding the same CDR3. V usage is TRBV18 and J usage is TRBJ2-3; 10 bases match TRBD1. The germline V gene has CDR1 KGHSH and CDR2 LQKENI. The CDR3 covers 16 residues. Trimming took 2 bases from V and 3 from J; bases not matched to a gene: 5. The CDR3 sequence is CASSPGTGVRTDTQYF. CDR3 DNA sequence: TGTGCCAGCTCACCAGGGACAGGGGTCAGAACAGATACGCAGTATTTT.

This clone came up a few times. This sequence joins TRBV10-3 and TRBJ2-2, with a weak D call TRBD2 (5 bases). The V and J ends lost 2 bases and 0 bases respectively, with 10 bases between them. There are 16 residues in the CDR3. CDR1 is ENHRY, CDR2 SYGVKD, per germline. The CDR3 bases are TGTGCCATCAGTGAGCGGGGATTCGCGAACACCGGGGAGCTGTTTTTT. Protein: CAISERGFANTGELFF.

This clone has just a few counts. The chain employs TRBV28 and TRBJ1-1; 8 bases align to TRBD1. V shed 2 bases, J shed 5 bases, and the junction held 4 bases outside the gene matches. Germline V CDR1 and CDR2: MDHEN, SYDVKM. The CDR3 length is 14 residues. The CDR3 sequence is CASSLDRGGTEAFF. CDR3 in DNA: TGTGCCAGCAGTTTAGACAGGGGAGGTACTGAAGCTTTCTTT.

The chain links TRBV30 to TRBJ1-3; tentative D call: TRBD1 (6 bases). Germline CDR1 and CDR2: GTSNPN and SVGIG (reference sequence). V shed 5 bases and J shed 3 bases, with 17 bases lying between them. The length of the CDR3 is 15 residues. The CDR3, as DNA: TGTGCCTGGGTTGATACAGGGTTTAGTGGAAACACCATATATTTT. It translates to CAWVDTGFSGNTIYF.

The chain is built from TRBV7-2 and TRBJ2-7, with 7 bases matching TRBD1. This CDR3 has 14 amino acids. The V and J ends lost 1 base and 2 bases, in that order; junction bases with no gene match: 2. Germline CDR1 SGHTA, CDR2 FQGNSA. The CDR3 bases are TGTGCCAGCAGCTTAGACAGGGGCACCTACGAGCAGTACTTC. Translated: CASSLDRGTYEQYF.

This chain uses TRBV19 with TRBJ1-4; D might be TRBD1 (6 bases). V was pared by 5 bases and J by 4 bases, with 14 bases between. Germline V gene sequence: CDR1 LNHDA, CDR2 SQIVND (reference sequence). This CDR3 region has 15 residues. The CDR3 region is CASSPTGSVNEKLFF. The CDR3 nucleotides are TGTGCCAGTAGTCCTACAGGGAGTGTTAATGAAAAACTGTTTTTT.

V and J are TRBV5-1 and TRBJ1-4; no clear D. With 0 bases removed from V and 0 bases from J, the gap between germline ends came to 9 bases. The CDR3 has 16 amino acids. The germline gives CDR1 SGHRS, CDR2 YFSETQ. The CDR3: CASSLAGGSTNEKLFF. CDR3 in DNA: TGCGCCAGCAGCTTGGCCGGCGGATCAACTAATGAAAAACTGTTTTTT.

The J gene is TRBJ2-7, the V gene TRBV12-5; TRBD1 matches at 10 bases. Germline CDR1 and CDR2: LGHNT and FRNRAP. The CDR3 spans 15 residues. After removal of 5 bases from V and 5 bases from J, the junction contained 9 bases not matched to a gene. The CDR3 region is CASGPRTGGFHEQYF. The CDR3 DNA follows: TGTGCTAGTGGTCCTCGGACAGGGGGATTTCACGAGCAGTACTTC. The whole variable domain, filled in from reference TRBV12-5 and TRBJ2-7, reads DARVTQTPRHKVTEMGQEVTMRCQPILGHNTVFWYRQTMMQGLELLAYFRNRAPLDDSGMPKDRFSAEMPDATLATLKIQPSEPRDSAVYFCASGPRTGGFHEQYFGPGTRLTVT.

As DNA, the CDR3 is TGTGCCACCAGTGACCCTCTTCCAAGACGGCAGGGGGGCGAGACCCAGTACTTC. Amino acids: CATSDPLPRRQGGETQYF. The chain uses TRBV24-1 and TRBJ2-5; D is perhaps TRBD1 (7 bases). The germline V gene has CDR1 KGHDR and CDR2 SFDVKD. The V end lost 4 bases, the J end lost 5 bases, and 25 bases lay between the germline ends. The CDR3 sequence is 18 residues long.

The gene calls are TRBV29-1 and TRBJ2-2; TRBD2 matches at 12 bases. CDR1 and CDR2 (germline): SQVTM, ANQGSEA. The CDR3 contains 17 residues. V lost 6 bases and J lost 0; bases outside the gene matches: 8. The CDR3 sequence: CSVGRTSGEANTGELFF. Written as DNA, the CDR3 is TGCAGCGTCGGTAGGACTAGCGGGGAAGCGAACACCGGGGAGCTGTTTTTT.

V and J are TRBV24-1 and TRBJ2-5, with D unresolved. Germline CDR1 is KGHDR and CDR2 is SFDVKD. The CDR3 covers 14 residues. V was cut by 1 base and J by 1 base, with 6 bases left in between. The CDR3: CATSDFTSQETQYF. CDR3 sequence (DNA): TGTGCCACCAGTGATTTTACCAGCCAAGAGACCCAGTACTTC.

J is TRBJ1-6 and V is TRBV4-2; TRBD1 aligns across 9 bases. Per germline, CDR1 LGHNA and CDR2 YNFKEQ. The CDR3 is 15 amino acids. The ends lost 2 bases at V and 8 bases at J; junction bases unmatched: 4. The DNA of the CDR3 is TGTGCCAGCAGCCAACCGGGGACAGGGCATTCACCCCTCCACTTT. This gives the protein CASSQPGTGHSPLHF.

The chain recombines TRBV4-1 with TRBJ1-3, with D possibly TRBD1 on 6 matching bases. V lost 1 base to trimming and J lost 3 bases, with 19 bases between them. The germline V gene has CDR1 MGHRA and CDR2 YSYEKL. The CDR3 consists of 18 residues. The CDR3 DNA reads as TGCGCCAGCAGCCAAGGGACCCAGGGGCCCCTGAGTGGAAACACCATATATTTT. The encoded protein is CASSQGTQGPLSGNTIYF.

This sequence joins TRBV6-2 or TRBV6-3 and TRBJ1-5; D is possibly TRBD1 (6 bases). V was trimmed by 2 bases and J by 0 bases, leaving 14 bases between them. This CDR3 comprises 17 residues. Germline V lookup: CDR1 MNHEY, CDR2 SVGEGT. The CDR3 region is CASSYPNRAVSNQPQHF. In DNA, the CDR3 is TGTGCCAGCAGTTACCCAAACAGGGCTGTTAGCAATCAGCCCCAGCATTTT.

V is TRBV5-1 and J is TRBJ2-5; a possible D gene is TRBD1 (5 bases). There are 13 residues in the CDR3. Trimming cost V 4 bases and J 2 bases, with 9 bases left between them. The germline CDR1 and CDR2 sequences are SGHRS and YFSETQ. Written as DNA, the CDR3 is TGCGCCAGCAGCGTCTCAGGGCAAGAGACCCAGTACTTC. It specifies CASSVSGQETQYF.

The chain carries TRBV30 and TRBJ2-1, with D perhaps TRBD1 or TRBD2 (5 bases each). Germline-derived CDR1 and CDR2 are GTSNPN and SVGIG (reference sequence). Trimming took 5 bases from V and 9 from J, leaving 14 bases between them. The CDR3 sequence is 12 residues long. The CDR3 spells CAWGGRGAEQFF. CDR3 DNA: TGTGCCTGGGGGGGTAGGGGCGCTGAGCAGTTCTTC.

This clone was detected only a few times. This chain links TRBV9 with TRBJ1-6; 7 bases line up with TRBD1. V gave up 3 bases and J gave up 6 bases; unmatched junction bases: 3. The CDR3 sequence is 14 residues long. Germline CDR1 and CDR2: SGDLS and YYNGEE. CDR3 coding DNA: TGTGCCAGCAGCGATCGGGACAGTAATTCACCCCTCCACTTT. Translated, it gives CASSDRDSNSPLHF.

The chain has TRBV10-1 and TRBJ1-1; 7 bases agree with TRBD1. The CDR3 extends over 14 amino acids. V lost 4 bases, J lost 0 bases, and 2 bases stayed unmatched. Germline CDR1 and CDR2: WNHNN and SYGVQD (reference sequence). The CDR3 is CASSGDSMNTEAFF. In DNA form, the CDR3 reads TGCGCCAGCAGTGGGGACAGCATGAACACTGAAGCTTTCTTT.

J is TRBJ1-1 and V is TRBV28; TRBD1 aligns across 9 bases. Per the germline V gene, CDR1 is MDHEN and CDR2 is SYDVKM. The CDR3 runs 18 residues. Trimming cost V 5 bases and J 0 bases; bases outside gene matches: 13. The CDR3 bases are TGTGCCAGCAGTCGGCTGACGTGGGACAGGGAGATGAACACTGAAGCTTTCTTT. It is translated as CASSRLTWDREMNTEAFF.